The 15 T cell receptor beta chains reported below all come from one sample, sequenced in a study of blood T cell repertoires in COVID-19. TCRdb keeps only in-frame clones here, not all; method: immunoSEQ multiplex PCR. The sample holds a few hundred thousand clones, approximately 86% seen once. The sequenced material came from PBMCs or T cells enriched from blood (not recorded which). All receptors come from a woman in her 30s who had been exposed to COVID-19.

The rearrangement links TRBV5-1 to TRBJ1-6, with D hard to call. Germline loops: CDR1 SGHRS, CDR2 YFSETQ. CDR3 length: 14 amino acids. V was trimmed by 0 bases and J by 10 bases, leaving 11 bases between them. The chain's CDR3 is CASSLGRERSPLHF. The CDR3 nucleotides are TGCGCCAGCAGCTTGGGGAGGGAGAGGTCACCCCTCCACTTT.

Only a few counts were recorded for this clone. CDR3 in DNA: TGTGCCAGCAGTGAAGTTGGCCCCTACGAGCAGTACTTC. Its translation is CASSEVGPYEQYF. The V gene is TRBV6-1, the J gene TRBJ2-7; D gene uncertain. The CDR3 is 13 amino acids. Germline CDR1 and CDR2: MNHNS and SASEGT. V was trimmed by 1 base and J by 2 bases, leaving 6 bases between them.

The CDR3 DNA follows: TGTGCCAGCAGCGCCACAGGGAAGAAAGGCCAGCCCCAGCATTTT. It yields the protein CASSATGKKGQPQHF. V usage is TRBV2 and J usage is TRBJ1-5; D perhaps matches TRBD1 (6 bases). Germline V gives CDR1 SNHLY, CDR2 FYNNEI. Trimming removed 6 bases from V and 7 bases from J, with 19 bases in between. The CDR3 is 15 residues long. The variable domain in full, completed from reference TRBV2 and TRBJ1-5, reads EPEVTQTPSHQVTQMGQEVILRCVPISNHLYFYWYRQILGQKVEFLVSFYNNEISEKSEIFDDQFSVERPDGSNFTLKIRSTKLEDSAMYFCASSATGKKGQPQHFGDGTRLSIL.

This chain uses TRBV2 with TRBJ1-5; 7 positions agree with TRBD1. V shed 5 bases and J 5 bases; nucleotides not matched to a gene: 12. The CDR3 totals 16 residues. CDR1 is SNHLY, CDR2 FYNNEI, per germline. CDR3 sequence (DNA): TGTGCCAGCAGTCACAGAAACAGGGGAACTCATCAGCCCCAGCATTTT. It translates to CASSHRNRGTHQPQHF.

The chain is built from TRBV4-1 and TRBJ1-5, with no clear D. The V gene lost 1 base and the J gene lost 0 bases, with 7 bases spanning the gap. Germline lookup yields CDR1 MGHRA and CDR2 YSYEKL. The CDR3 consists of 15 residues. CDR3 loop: CASSQGPDSNQPQHF. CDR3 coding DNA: TGCGCCAGCAGCCAAGGTCCAGATAGCAATCAGCCCCAGCATTTT.

The CDR3 sequence is CASSLLHWRGEETQYF. The DNA for the CDR3 is TGTGCCAGCAGCTTGCTTCACTGGCGTGGGGAGGAGACCCAGTACTTC. The rearrangement uses TRBV5-8 and TRBJ2-5; a possible D gene is TRBD2 (5 bases). V lost 1 base to trimming and J lost 5 bases, with 18 bases between them. CDR1 SGHTS and CDR2 YDEGEE come from the germline V gene. CDR3 length equals 16 residues.

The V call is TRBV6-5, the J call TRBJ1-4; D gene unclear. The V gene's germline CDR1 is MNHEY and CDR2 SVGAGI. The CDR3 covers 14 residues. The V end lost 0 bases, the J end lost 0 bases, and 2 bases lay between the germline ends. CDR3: CASSYSATNEKLFF. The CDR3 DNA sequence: TGTGCCAGCAGTTACTCCGCAACTAATGAAAAACTGTTTTTT.

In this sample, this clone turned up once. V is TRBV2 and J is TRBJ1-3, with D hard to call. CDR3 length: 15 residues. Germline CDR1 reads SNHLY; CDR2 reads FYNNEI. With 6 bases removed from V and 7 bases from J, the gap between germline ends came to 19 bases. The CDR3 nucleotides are TGTGCCAGCAGAAACACCGACTGGTACGGGAACACCATATATTTT. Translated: CASRNTDWYGNTIYF.

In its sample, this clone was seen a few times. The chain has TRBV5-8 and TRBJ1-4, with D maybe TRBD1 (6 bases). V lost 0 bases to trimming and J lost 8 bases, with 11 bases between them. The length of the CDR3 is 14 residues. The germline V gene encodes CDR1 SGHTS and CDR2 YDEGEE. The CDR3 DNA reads TGTGCCAGCAGCTTGGGGGACAAGGGAGAAAAACTGTTTTTT. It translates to CASSLGDKGEKLFF.

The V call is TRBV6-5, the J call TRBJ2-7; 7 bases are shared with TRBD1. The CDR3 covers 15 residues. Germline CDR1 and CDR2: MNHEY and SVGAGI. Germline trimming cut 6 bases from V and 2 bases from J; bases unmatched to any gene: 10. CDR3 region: CASRVAGTAPYEQYF. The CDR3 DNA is TGTGCCAGCAGAGTGGCCGGGACAGCGCCCTACGAGCAGTACTTC.

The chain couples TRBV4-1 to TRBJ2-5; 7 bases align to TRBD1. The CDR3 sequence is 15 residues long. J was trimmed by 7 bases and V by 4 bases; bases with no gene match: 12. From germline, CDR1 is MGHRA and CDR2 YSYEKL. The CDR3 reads CASSLEPQGTGTQYF. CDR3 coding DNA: TGCGCCAGCAGCCTAGAACCACAGGGGACGGGGACCCAGTACTTC.

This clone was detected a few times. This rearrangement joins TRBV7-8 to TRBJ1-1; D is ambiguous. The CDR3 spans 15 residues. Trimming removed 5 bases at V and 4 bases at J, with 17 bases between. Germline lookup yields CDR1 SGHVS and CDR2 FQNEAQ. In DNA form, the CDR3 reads TGTGCCAGCAGCCCCGAGGGAAGAAGGAGCACTGAAGCTTTCTTT. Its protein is CASSPEGRRSTEAFF.

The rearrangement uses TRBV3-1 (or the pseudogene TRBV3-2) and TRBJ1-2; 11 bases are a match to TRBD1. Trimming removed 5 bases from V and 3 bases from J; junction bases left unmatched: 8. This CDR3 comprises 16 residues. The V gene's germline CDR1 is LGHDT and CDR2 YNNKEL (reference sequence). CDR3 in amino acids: CASSDPPGQGDYGYTF. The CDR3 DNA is TGTGCCAGCAGCGACCCCCCGGGACAGGGGGACTATGGCTACACCTTC.

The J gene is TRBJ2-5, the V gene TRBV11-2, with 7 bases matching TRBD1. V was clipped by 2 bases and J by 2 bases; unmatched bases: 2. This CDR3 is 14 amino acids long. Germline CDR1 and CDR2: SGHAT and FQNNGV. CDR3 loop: CASSLWTGQETQYF. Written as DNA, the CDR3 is TGTGCCAGCAGCTTATGGACAGGTCAAGAGACCCAGTACTTC.

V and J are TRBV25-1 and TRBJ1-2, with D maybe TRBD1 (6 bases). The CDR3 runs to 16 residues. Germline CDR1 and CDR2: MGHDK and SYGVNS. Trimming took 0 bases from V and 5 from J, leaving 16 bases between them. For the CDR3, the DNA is TGTGCCAGCAGTGAATATACGGGACATTCCGGATATGGCTACACCTTC. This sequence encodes CASSEYTGHSGYGYTF.